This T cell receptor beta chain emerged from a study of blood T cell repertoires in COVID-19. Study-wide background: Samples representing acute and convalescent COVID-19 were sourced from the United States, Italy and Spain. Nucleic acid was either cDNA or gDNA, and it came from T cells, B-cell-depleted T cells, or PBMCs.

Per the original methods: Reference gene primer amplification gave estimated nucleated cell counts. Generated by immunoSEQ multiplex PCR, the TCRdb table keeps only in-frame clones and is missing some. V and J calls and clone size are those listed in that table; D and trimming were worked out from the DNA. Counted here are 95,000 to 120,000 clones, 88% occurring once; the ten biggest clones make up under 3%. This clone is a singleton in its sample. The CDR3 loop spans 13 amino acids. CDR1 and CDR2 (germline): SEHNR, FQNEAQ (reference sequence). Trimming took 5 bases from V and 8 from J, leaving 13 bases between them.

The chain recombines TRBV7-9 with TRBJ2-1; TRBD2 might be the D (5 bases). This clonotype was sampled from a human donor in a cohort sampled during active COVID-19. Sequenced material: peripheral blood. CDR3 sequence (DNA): TGTGCCAGCAGCCCCTTGGCGGGTGATGAGCAGTTCTTC. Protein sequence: CASSPLAGDEQFF.